This is a list of T cell receptor beta chains from one sample in a study of OX40 agonist ivuxolimab in advanced cancers. TCRdb's table, derived via immunoSEQ multiplex PCR, lists solely in-frame clones and lacks some. The sample carries about 89,000 clones, over 75% recorded once. The source was CD4+ or CD8+ T cells sorted from blood, collected in a trial of the OX40 agonist ivuxolimab. The receptors shown here come from an adult with an advanced solid tumor such as melanoma, head and neck, liver or kidney cancer. CDR3s include the opening cysteine and the closing phenylalanine or tryptophan. D genes are given only for firm matches. Not all rows give a size; the values are once, few, many and, for expanded clones, a class.

CDR3 DNA: TGCGCCAGCAGCTTGGCCGGGGGACAGGGGTCGGGAGTTAACTATGGCTACACCTTC; CDR3 protein: CASSLAGGQGSGVNYGYTF; CDR3 length: 19; V gene: TRBV5-1; D gene: TRBD1; J gene: TRBJ1-2; clone size: few
CDR3 DNA: TGTGCCAGCAGTTCAACAGCCTACGAGCAGTACTTC; CDR3 protein: CASSSTAYEQYF; CDR3 length: 12; V gene: TRBV6-5; D gene: -; J gene: TRBJ2-7; clone size: -
CDR3 DNA: TGTGCCAGTAGTATAGCTACCGGGGCCTACGAGCAGTACTTC; CDR3 protein: CASSIATGAYEQYF; CDR3 length: 14; V gene: TRBV19; D gene: -; J gene: TRBJ2-7; clone size: -
CDR3 DNA: TGTGCCAGCATGACCGGGACAGGCCTCTACGAGCAGTACTTC; CDR3 protein: CASMTGTGLYEQYF; CDR3 length: 14; V gene: TRBV6-5; D gene: TRBD1; J gene: TRBJ2-7; clone size: -
CDR3 DNA: TGTGCCAGCAGCTTATTTTTAGGGTCCCCTAACACTGAAGCTTTCTTT; CDR3 protein: CASSLFLGSPNTEAFF; CDR3 length: 16; V gene: TRBV7-6; D gene: -; J gene: TRBJ1-1; clone size: -
CDR3 DNA: TGTGCCAGCAGGGGGATCCGGGACAGCACCTACGAGCAGTACTTC; CDR3 protein: CASRGIRDSTYEQYF; CDR3 length: 15; V gene: TRBV13; D gene: TRBD1; J gene: TRBJ2-7; clone size: few
CDR3 DNA: TGCGCCAGCAGCGGTCTTTCAGGGGCTGACTATGGCTACACCTTC; CDR3 protein: CASSGLSGADYGYTF; CDR3 length: 15; V gene: TRBV5-1; D gene: -; J gene: TRBJ1-2; clone size: -
CDR3 DNA: TGTGCCAGCAGCTTAGCGCTCTCAGGATATAGCAATCAGCCCCAGCATTTT; CDR3 protein: CASSLALSGYSNQPQHF; CDR3 length: 17; V gene: TRBV7-3; D gene: -; J gene: TRBJ1-5; clone size: -
CDR3 DNA: TGTGCCAGCAGCTTAACCACTTACGAGCAGTACTTC; CDR3 protein: CASSLTTYEQYF; CDR3 length: 12; V gene: TRBV7-2; D gene: -; J gene: TRBJ2-7; clone size: -
CDR3 DNA: TGTGCCAGCAGTTTCGAGGGGGGAGTGAATTCACCCCTCCACTTT; CDR3 protein: CASSFEGGVNSPLHF; CDR3 length: 15; V gene: TRBV5-6; D gene: -; J gene: TRBJ1-6; clone size: -
CDR3 DNA: TGTGCCAGCAGCTCCTCCGGGACAGAACGGGAGACCCAGTACTTC; CDR3 protein: CASSSSGTERETQYF; CDR3 length: 15; V gene: TRBV9; D gene: TRBD1; J gene: TRBJ2-5; clone size: -
CDR3 DNA: TGTGCCAGCAGCCCGGACAGGGTCTTTGGCTACACCTTC; CDR3 protein: CASSPDRVFGYTF; CDR3 length: 13; V gene: TRBV7-9; D gene: TRBD1; J gene: TRBJ1-2; clone size: -
CDR3 DNA: TGTGCCAGCAGCTTTACCGGGGGGGCAGGGGAGACCCGGTACTTC; CDR3 protein: CASSFTGGAGETRYF; CDR3 length: 15; V gene: TRBV7-2; D gene: TRBD2; J gene: TRBJ2-5; clone size: -
CDR3 DNA: TGTGCCAGCAGCTCCCCCGGGAACACTGAAGCTTTCTTT; CDR3 protein: CASSSPGNTEAFF; CDR3 length: 13; V gene: TRBV5-4; D gene: -; J gene: TRBJ1-1; clone size: -
CDR3 DNA: TGCGCCAGCAGCTTGGGTGATATGGTTGGGGAAAAACTGTTTTTT; CDR3 protein: CASSLGDMVGEKLFF; CDR3 length: 15; V gene: TRBV5-1; D gene: -; J gene: TRBJ1-4; clone size: once
CDR3 DNA: TGTGCCAGCAGCATGCGGGGGGCTACCGGGGAGCTGTTTTTT; CDR3 protein: CASSMRGATGELFF; CDR3 length: 14; V gene: TRBV11-2; D gene: TRBD2; J gene: TRBJ2-2; clone size: -
CDR3 DNA: TGTGCCAGCAGCTTATTCGCGGAGACCCAGTACTTC; CDR3 protein: CASSLFAETQYF; CDR3 length: 12; V gene: TRBV7-2; D gene: -; J gene: TRBJ2-5; clone size: -
CDR3 DNA: TGTGCCAGTATCGGGGGAGGAGGAAGCCAGCCCCAGCATTTT; CDR3 protein: CASIGGGGSQPQHF; CDR3 length: 14; V gene: TRBV19; D gene: -; J gene: TRBJ1-5; clone size: -
CDR3 DNA: TGTGCCAGCAGCCCGTTAACAGGGGCTAGCTCTGGAAACACCATATATTTT; CDR3 protein: CASSPLTGASSGNTIYF; CDR3 length: 17; V gene: TRBV14; D gene: TRBD1; J gene: TRBJ1-3; clone size: -
CDR3 DNA: TGCGCCAGCAGACTCGTTGAAGCGAACACCGGGGAGCTGTTTTTT; CDR3 protein: CASRLVEANTGELFF; CDR3 length: 15; V gene: TRBV5-1; D gene: -; J gene: TRBJ2-2; clone size: -
CDR3 DNA: TGTGCCAGCTCTCTCACCGCGAGGGGGGGCGTGAACACCGGGGAGCTGTTTTTT; CDR3 protein: CASSLTARGGVNTGELFF; CDR3 length: 18; V gene: TRBV18; D gene: -; J gene: TRBJ2-2; clone size: -
CDR3 DNA: TGTGCCAGCAGCCCGGGAGTAGCCCAGTACTTC; CDR3 protein: CASSPGVAQYF; CDR3 length: 11; V gene: TRBV14; D gene: -; J gene: TRBJ2-5; clone size: -
CDR3 DNA: TGCGCCAGCAGCCGGGCGTCGGACAGTAACGCCGGGGAGCTGTTTTTT; CDR3 protein: CASSRASDSNAGELFF; CDR3 length: 16; V gene: TRBV5-1; D gene: -; J gene: TRBJ2-2; clone size: -